This T cell receptor (beta chain) was documented in a study of cytomegalovirus exposure and HLA in healthy donors. Study observations and caveats: Clonal expansion, a later analysis showed, was greater in HLA-associated TCR beta chains than in equally common others.

Points on this clone: Its cognate antigen is unknown.

V dropped 5 bases and J dropped 1 base, with 11 bases sitting between them. Germline loops: CDR1 SEHNR, CDR2 FQNEAQ (reference sequence). The CDR3 contains 14 residues. Vbeta (60) and Jbeta (13) primers were used in the PCR. The assay was immunoSEQ multiplex PCR, and TCRdb's table has in-frame clones only and misses some. The sample shows roughly 200,000 clones, around 82% of them seen only once. The sequence was obtained from a man aged 60-69 years in good health and CMV-seronegative. Sequencing was carried out using PBMCs. J is TRBJ2-5 and V is TRBV7-9, with D possibly being TRBD1 (6 bases). This CDR3 reads CASSRDRIQETQYF. The DNA for the CDR3 is TGTGCCAGCAGCCGAGACAGGATCCAAGAGACCCAGTACTTC. Variable domain in full (rest from reference TRBV7-9 and TRBJ2-5): DTGVSQNPRHKITKRGQNVTFRCDPISEHNRLYWYRQTLGQGPEFLTYFQNEAQLEKSRLLSDRFSAERPKGSFSTLEIQRTEQGDSAMYLCASSRDRIQETQYFGPGTRLLVL.